Sequencing of this T cell receptor (beta chain) was carried out in a study of early T cells in non-severe SARS-CoV-2 infection. Study background: The input, bulk RNA from unsorted whole blood, was sequenced, and chains were unpaired.

Individual cDNA molecules each received unique molecular identifiers attached to them. Using its own MiXCR run on the 5' RACE reads, TCRdb lists one record per CDR3 protein. The data hold approximately 50,000 distinct CDR3 sequences, with around 10% observed a single time. The J segment lost 7 bases and the V segment lost 0 bases, leaving 6 bases of the junction unmatched. Germline CDR1 and CDR2: LNHNV and YYDKDF (reference sequence). This CDR3 has 16 residues. This sequence was found in an adult who was a healthcare worker with PCR-confirmed SARS-CoV-2 infection or an uninfected control (not recorded which). The V call is TRBV15, the J call TRBJ1-4; TRBD1 matches 9 bases. The sequenced sample was whole blood. CDR3 residues: CATSRDTGTGFEKLFF. The CDR3 nucleotides are TGTGCCACCAGCAGAGATACCGGGACAGGGTTTGAAAAACTGTTTTTT.